Listed below are T cell receptor beta chains from one sample, sequenced in a study of cytomegalovirus exposure and HLA in healthy donors. The table came from immunoSEQ multiplex PCR; TCRdb's copy has only in-frame clones and leaves some out. The table has around 71,000 clones, 85% to 95% seen once. Input material: PBMCs. The source is a young man in good health and CMV-seropositive. CDR3s include the opening cysteine and the closing phenylalanine or tryptophan. D genes are given only for firm matches. Some rows have no size entry. The others give once, few or many, or a class for an expanded clone.

V	D	J	size	CDR3	DNA
TRBV5-1	.	TRBJ2-2	.	CASSFGGAELGELFF	TGCGCCAGCAGCTTTGGGGGGGCCGAACTGGGGGAGCTGTTTTTT
TRBV19	.	TRBJ1-4	.	CASSIWREKLFF	TGTGCCAGTAGTATCTGGCGGGAAAAACTGTTTTTT
TRBV19	.	TRBJ2-5	once	CASSIGTDGETQYF	TGTGCCAGTAGTATAGGGACTGATGGGGAGACCCAGTACTTC
TRBV5-5	.	TRBJ1-2	.	CASSTGGYGYTF	TGTGCCAGCAGCACCGGCGGCTATGGCTACACCTTC
TRBV2	TRBD1	TRBJ1-1	.	CASSPGPGGTEAFF	TGTGCCAGCAGCCCTGGCCCAGGGGGCACTGAAGCTTTCTTT
TRBV5-1	.	TRBJ1-2	.	CASSLVSGPGGSGYTF	TGCGCCAGCAGCTTGGTGTCAGGGCCGGGGGGGTCCGGCTACACCTTC
TRBV6-4	TRBD2	TRBJ2-1	.	CASSEGLTGGNEQFF	TGTGCCAGCAGTGAGGGGTTAACGGGGGGCAATGAGCAGTTCTTC
TRBV7-8	.	TRBJ1-5	once	CASSLAKMGRGNQPQHF	TGTGCCAGCAGCTTAGCCAAAATGGGACGGGGGAATCAGCCCCAGCATTTT
TRBV5-6	.	TRBJ2-4	.	CASSLLDRAKNIQYF	TGTGCCAGCAGCTTATTGGACAGAGCCAAAAACATTCAGTACTTC
TRBV6-5	.	TRBJ2-1	.	CASSYRRGGNEQFF	TGTGCCAGCAGTTACCGGCGGGGAGGCAATGAGCAGTTCTTC
TRBV4-1	.	TRBJ2-3	.	CASSPSSHTQYF	TGCGCCAGCAGCCCAAGTAGCCATACGCAGTATTTT
TRBV28	TRBD1	TRBJ1-2	.	CASRRPGQGALGYTF	TGTGCCAGCAGAAGACCGGGACAGGGGGCGCTCGGCTACACCTTC
TRBV5-8	.	TRBJ2-3	.	CASSLSGTDTQYF	TGTGCCAGCAGCTTGTCCGGGACAGATACGCAGTATTTT
TRBV29-1	TRBD1	TRBJ2-1	.	CSVGQGVSVNEQFF	TGCAGCGTTGGACAGGGGGTCTCCGTCAATGAGCAGTTCTTC
TRBV29-1	TRBD1	TRBJ2-3	.	CSVGGTATDTQYF	TGCAGCGTTGGGGGGACAGCCACAGATACGCAGTATTTT
TRBV2	.	TRBJ2-7	.	CASSYSGPQHEQYF	TGTGCCAGCAGTTATAGCGGACCACAACACGAGCAGTACTTC
TRBV6-4	TRBD2	TRBJ2-2	.	CASSDSTSGVTGELFF	TGTGCCAGCAGTGACTCGACTAGCGGGGTCACCGGGGAGCTGTTTTTT
TRBV11-2	TRBD2	TRBJ2-7	.	CASSSGTSKQYF	TGTGCCAGCAGCTCCGGGACTAGCAAGCAGTACTTC
TRBV6-5	.	TRBJ2-1	.	CASSYSKLVPTDEQFF	TGTGCCAGCAGTTACTCTAAGCTGGTCCCCACCGATGAGCAGTTCTTC
TRBV27	TRBD2	TRBJ2-7	.	CASSPEAGSSYEQYF	TGTGCCAGCAGTCCGGAAGCGGGGAGCTCCTACGAGCAGTACTTC
TRBV5-1	TRBD1	TRBJ2-1	.	CASSTGQVGNEQFF	TGCGCCAGCAGCACCGGACAGGTGGGCAATGAGCAGTTCTTC
TRBV28	.	TRBJ1-5	.	CASSRGNQPQHF	TGTGCCAGCAGCCGAGGGAATCAGCCCCAGCATTTT
TRBV4-1	.	TRBJ2-1	once	CASRETRGVAYNEQFF	TGCGCCAGCAGAGAGACCAGGGGGGTGGCCTACAATGAGCAGTTCTTC
TRBV18	TRBD1	TRBJ1-2	.	CASSTTGTGNGYTF	TGTGCCAGCTCAACGACCGGGACAGGGAATGGCTACACCTTC
TRBV9	.	TRBJ1-2	.	CASSVEQGYGYTF	TGTGCCAGCAGCGTAGAACAGGGCTATGGCTACACCTTC
TRBV5-6	.	TRBJ2-7	.	CASAYGSYEQYF	TGTGCCAGCGCCTACGGTTCCTACGAGCAGTACTTC
TRBV2	TRBD2	TRBJ2-7	.	CASSVGSGGPSLSYEQYF	TGTGCCAGCAGTGTCGGGTCGGGGGGGCCTTCTCTCTCCTACGAGCAGTACTTC
TRBV25-1	.	TRBJ1-2	.	CASSDIQGRGYGYTF	TGTGCCAGCAGTGATATACAGGGAAGGGGCTATGGCTACACCTTC
TRBV2	.	TRBJ2-4	.	CASSEALTGGQNIQYF	TGTGCCAGCAGTGAAGCGCTAACCGGGGGGCAAAACATTCAGTACTTC
TRBV6-1	TRBD2	TRBJ2-1	.	CASSDHSGRGRNEQFF	TGTGCCAGCAGTGACCACAGCGGGAGGGGGCGCAATGAGCAGTTCTTC
TRBV6-5	.	TRBJ2-7	once	CASSYSRRVGTYEQYF	TGTGCCAGCAGTTACTCGAGGAGGGTTGGGACTTACGAGCAGTACTTC
TRBV5-1	TRBD1	TRBJ2-7	.	CASSLLQGAYEQYF	TGCGCCAGCAGCTTGCTACAGGGGGCTTACGAGCAGTACTTC
TRBV27	TRBD2	TRBJ2-1	.	CASSLGSSGAYNEQFF	TGTGCCAGCAGTTTAGGCTCTAGCGGAGCCTACAATGAGCAGTTCTTC
TRBV9	.	TRBJ1-4	.	CASSVTAGRGEKLFF	TGTGCCAGCAGCGTTACGGCAGGGCGAGGTGAAAAACTGTTTTTT
TRBV6-1	TRBD2	TRBJ2-7	.	CAMRERARSEQYF	TGTGCCATGCGGGAGCGGGCTAGGAGCGAGCAGTACTTC
TRBV30	TRBD1	TRBJ1-2	.	CAWSSGQGWDGYTF	TGTGCCTGGAGTTCTGGACAGGGGTGGGATGGCTACACCTTC
TRBV9	.	TRBJ2-7	.	CASSPDQGEYEQYF	TGTGCCAGCAGCCCAGATCAGGGCGAATACGAGCAGTACTTC
TRBV7-8	.	TRBJ2-5	.	CASSPGSKETQYF	TGTGCCAGCAGCCCGGGATCGAAAGAGACCCAGTACTTC
TRBV5-1	TRBD1	TRBJ2-1	.	CASSATGTYNEQFF	TGCGCCAGCAGCGCGACAGGGACCTACAATGAGCAGTTCTTC
TRBV2	.	TRBJ1-1	.	CASSEYTEAFF	TGTGCCAGCAGTGAGTATACTGAAGCTTTCTTT
TRBV11-3	TRBD1	TRBJ2-2	.	CASSLSIGTGVSGELFF	TGTGCCAGCAGCCTCAGTATCGGGACAGGGGTTTCCGGGGAGCTGTTTTTT
TRBV27	.	TRBJ2-1	.	CASSFISYNEQFF	TGTGCCAGCAGTTTTATCTCCTACAATGAGCAGTTCTTC
TRBV6-5	.	TRBJ1-5	.	CASNPGGGPNQPQHF	TGTGCCAGCAACCCGGGGGGAGGGCCCAATCAGCCCCAGCATTTT
TRBV19	TRBD1	TRBJ2-2	.	CASSRTGEIHANTGELFF	TGTGCCAGTAGCCGGACAGGGGAGATACACGCGAACACCGGGGAGCTGTTTTTT
TRBV7-2	TRBD2	TRBJ2-5	.	CASSLGGLQETQYF	TGTGCCAGCAGCTTAGGGGGACTACAAGAGACCCAGTACTTC
TRBV5-8	TRBD1	TRBJ2-1	.	CASSLGTGRPGQWNEQFF	TGTGCCAGCAGCTTGGGGACGGGTAGGCCGGGACAGTGGAATGAGCAGTTCTTC
TRBV15	.	TRBJ2-2	.	CATSRDGSGWELFF	TGTGCCACCAGCAGAGACGGTAGCGGATGGGAGCTGTTTTTT
TRBV7-5	.	TRBJ2-7	.	CARSLVAAVSSYEQYF	TGTGCCAGAAGCTTAGTCGCAGCGGTTAGCTCCTACGAGCAGTACTTC
TRBV18	.	TRBJ2-1	.	CASLTKNGRDYNEQFF	TGTGCCAGCCTGACGAAAAATGGCAGGGACTACAATGAGCAGTTCTTC
TRBV4-1	TRBD1	TRBJ1-4	.	CASSQRGQDATNEKLFF	TGCGCCAGCAGCCAGAGGGGACAGGATGCAACTAATGAAAAACTGTTTTTT
TRBV7-3	.	TRBJ2-1	.	CASSLRAGSYNEQFF	TGTGCCAGCAGCTTAAGGGCAGGCTCCTACAATGAGCAGTTCTTC
TRBV18	.	TRBJ2-3	.	CASSFALAHGGDTQYF	TGTGCCAGCTCCTTTGCCCTAGCCCATGGAGGAGATACGCAGTATTTT
TRBV10-3	.	TRBJ2-7	.	CAIKAGPTRTYEQYF	TGTGCCATCAAGGCAGGGCCTACCCGCACCTACGAGCAGTACTTC
TRBV6-4	TRBD2	TRBJ2-3	.	CASSGTSGDTDTQYF	TGTGCCAGCAGTGGGACTAGCGGGGACACAGATACGCAGTATTTT
TRBV7-9	TRBD1	TRBJ2-1	.	CASSSPDRGYEQFF	TGTGCCAGCAGCTCCCCAGACAGGGGCTATGAGCAGTTCTTC